This TCR beta chain was found in a study of chemoradiotherapy in HPV16-positive cancers. About the research overall: Candidate HPV-specific T-cell clones and common TCR motifs came from functional assays in two HPV16-positive patients.

Study-wide points: Non-HPV-specific T cells did not expand in tumors during treatment, whereas candidate HPV-specific clones and E7-related motifs did.

CDR3 length: 11 residues. The V gene lost 6 bases and the J gene lost 14 bases, with 13 bases spanning the gap. Looked up from germline, CDR1 is SNHLY and CDR2 is FYNNEI. Profiling relied on immunoSEQ multiplex PCR, and the TCRdb table lists in-frame clones only, not all of them. Counted here are thousands of clones, 65% to 85% occurring once; the ten biggest clones make up more than 6.5%. Over chemoradiotherapy, repertoires were sampled more than once. This clone was counted between two and nine times. Its antigen is not identified. This clonotype was obtained from a human donor with HPV-associated anogenital cancer. The chain is built from TRBV2 and TRBJ1-4; unclear D gene. Sequences were derived from tumor tissue, sampled from a patient who underwent chemoradiotherapy. The chain's CDR3 is CASRGDRTLFF. CDR3 DNA: TGTGCCAGCAGGGGCGATCGGACGCTGTTTTTT.